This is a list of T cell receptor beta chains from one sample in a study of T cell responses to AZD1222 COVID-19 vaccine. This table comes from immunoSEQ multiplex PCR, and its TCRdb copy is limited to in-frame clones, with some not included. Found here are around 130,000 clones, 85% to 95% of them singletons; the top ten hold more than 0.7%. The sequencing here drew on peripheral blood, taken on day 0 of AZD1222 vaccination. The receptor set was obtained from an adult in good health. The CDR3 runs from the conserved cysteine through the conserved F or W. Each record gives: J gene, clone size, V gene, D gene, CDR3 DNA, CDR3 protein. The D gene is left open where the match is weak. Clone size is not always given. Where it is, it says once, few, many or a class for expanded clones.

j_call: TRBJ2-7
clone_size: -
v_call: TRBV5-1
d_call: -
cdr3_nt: TGCGCCAGCACGCCTGGCAGGACAGCCACCGCCGAGCAGTACTTC
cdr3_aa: CASTPGRTATAEQYF

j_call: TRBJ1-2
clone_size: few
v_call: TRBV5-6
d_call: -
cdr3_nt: TGTGCCAGCAGCCAGGGTGACTATGGCTACACCTTC
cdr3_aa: CASSQGDYGYTF

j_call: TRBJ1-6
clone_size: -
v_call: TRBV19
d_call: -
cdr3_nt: TGTGCCAGTAGTATTGTCCAGGGTCGGGGATCACCCCTCCACTTT
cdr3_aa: CASSIVQGRGSPLHF

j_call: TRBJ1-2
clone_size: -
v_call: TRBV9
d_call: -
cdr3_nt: TGTGCCAGCAGCCCGAGGCTATTGGGGTATGGCTACACCTTC
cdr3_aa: CASSPRLLGYGYTF

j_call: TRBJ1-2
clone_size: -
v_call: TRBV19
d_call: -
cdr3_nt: TGTGCCAGTAGTACCTCATACTGGCGTAGGGGCACTAACTATGGCTACACCTTC
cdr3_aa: CASSTSYWRRGTNYGYTF

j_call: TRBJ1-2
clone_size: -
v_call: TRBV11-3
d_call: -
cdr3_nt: TGTGCCAGCAGCCCCGGACTGGAGAATGGCTACACCTTC
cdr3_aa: CASSPGLENGYTF

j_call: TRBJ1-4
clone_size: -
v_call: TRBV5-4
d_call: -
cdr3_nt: TGTGCCAGCAGCTTATATGACAGAAATGAAAAACTGTTTTTT
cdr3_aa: CASSLYDRNEKLFF

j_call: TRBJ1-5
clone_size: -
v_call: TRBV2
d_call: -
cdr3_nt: TGTGCCAGCAGCGAGCAGACATATAGCAATCAGCCCCAGCATTTT
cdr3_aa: CASSEQTYSNQPQHF

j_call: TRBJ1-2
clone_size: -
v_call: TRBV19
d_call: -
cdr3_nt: TGTGCCAGTAGTCCGCAAGGAGGGCCTGGCTGGGGCTACACCTTC
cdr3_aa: CASSPQGGPGWGYTF

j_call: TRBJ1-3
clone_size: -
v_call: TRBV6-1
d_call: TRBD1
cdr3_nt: TGTGCCAGCAGTGAGGCTTACAGGGGAGCCCAGGTTGACACCATATATTTT
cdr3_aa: CASSEAYRGAQVDTIYF

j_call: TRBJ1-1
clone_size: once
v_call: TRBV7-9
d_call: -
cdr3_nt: TGTGCCAGCAGCTACAGTACAGCGAACACTGAAGCTTTCTTT
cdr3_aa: CASSYSTANTEAFF

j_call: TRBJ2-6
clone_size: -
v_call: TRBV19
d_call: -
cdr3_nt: TGTGCCAGTAGTGAGGGCTCTGGGGCCAACGTCCTGACTTTC
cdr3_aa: CASSEGSGANVLTF

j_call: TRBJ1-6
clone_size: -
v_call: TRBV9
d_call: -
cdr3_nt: TGTGCCAGCAGCGTAGAGCCAGGGCGTAATTCACCCCTCCACTTT
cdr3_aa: CASSVEPGRNSPLHF

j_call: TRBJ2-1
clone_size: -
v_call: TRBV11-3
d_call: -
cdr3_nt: TGTGCCAGCAGCAAACGGGACACCCAAGGGGACAATGAGCAGTTCTTC
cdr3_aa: CASSKRDTQGDNEQFF

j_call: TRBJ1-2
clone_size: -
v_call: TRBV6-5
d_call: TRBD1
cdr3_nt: TGTGCCAGCAGCCTTGACACAGGGGTAGAAGGCGGCTACACCTTC
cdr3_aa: CASSLDTGVEGGYTF

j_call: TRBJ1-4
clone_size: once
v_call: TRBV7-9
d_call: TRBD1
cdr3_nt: TGTGCCAGCAGCTTAGGCGCAGGGGGAAGGGAAAAACTGTTTTTT
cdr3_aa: CASSLGAGGREKLFF

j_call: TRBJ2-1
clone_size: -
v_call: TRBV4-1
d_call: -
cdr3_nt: TGCGCCAGCAGCCCTAGACCGTCCGAGCAGTTCTTC
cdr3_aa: CASSPRPSEQFF

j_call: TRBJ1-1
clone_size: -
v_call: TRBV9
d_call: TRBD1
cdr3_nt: TGTGCCAGCAGCGTAGTAGGGACAGGGGGAGCTTTCTTT
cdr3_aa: CASSVVGTGGAFF

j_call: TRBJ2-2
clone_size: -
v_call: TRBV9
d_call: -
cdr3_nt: TGTGCCAGCAGCGTCGGGGCTCAGAACACCGGGGAGCTGTTTTTT
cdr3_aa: CASSVGAQNTGELFF

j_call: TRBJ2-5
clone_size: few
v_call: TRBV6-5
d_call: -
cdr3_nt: TGTGCCAGCAGTTACGACAGATTCCAGGAGACCCAGTACTTC
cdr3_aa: CASSYDRFQETQYF

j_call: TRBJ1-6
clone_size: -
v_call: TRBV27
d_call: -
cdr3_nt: TGTGCCAGCAGTCCGCGACAGTTGGGCGGGAATTCACCCCTCCACTTT
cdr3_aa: CASSPRQLGGNSPLHF

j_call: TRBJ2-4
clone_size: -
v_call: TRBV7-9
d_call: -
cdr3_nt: TGTGCCAGCAGCCTAGGAGTCGGGGGCATTCAGTACTTC
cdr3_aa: CASSLGVGGIQYF

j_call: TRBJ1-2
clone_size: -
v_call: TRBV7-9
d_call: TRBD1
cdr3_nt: TGTGCCAGCAGCTTAACAGGGGATTTATTTACCTACACCTTC
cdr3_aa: CASSLTGDLFTYTF

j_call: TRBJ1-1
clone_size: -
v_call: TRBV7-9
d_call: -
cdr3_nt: TGTGCCAGCAGCTTAGACTTAGGTGGGAGTGAAGCTTTCTTT
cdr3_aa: CASSLDLGGSEAFF

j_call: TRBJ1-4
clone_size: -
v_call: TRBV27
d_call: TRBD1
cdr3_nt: TGTGCCAGCGGTCGACAGGGAACTAATGAAAAACTGTTTTTT
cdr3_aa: CASGRQGTNEKLFF

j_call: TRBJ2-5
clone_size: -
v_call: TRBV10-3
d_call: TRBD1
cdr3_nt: TGTGCCATTGCGACAGGGGGCGCGGAGGAGACCCAGTACTTC
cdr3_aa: CAIATGGAEETQYF

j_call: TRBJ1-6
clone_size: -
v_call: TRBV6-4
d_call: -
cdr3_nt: TGTGCCAGCAGTGCGGACAGAAATAATTCACCCCTCCACTTT
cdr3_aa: CASSADRNNSPLHF

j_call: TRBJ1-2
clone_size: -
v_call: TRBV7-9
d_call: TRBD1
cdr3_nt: TGTGCCAGCAGACAACCGGGACAGGGTGGCTATGGCTACACCTTC
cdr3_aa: CASRQPGQGGYGYTF

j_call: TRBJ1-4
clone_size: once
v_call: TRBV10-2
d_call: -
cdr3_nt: TGCGCCAGCAGTTACGGGGGCCCGAATGAAAAACTGTTTTTT
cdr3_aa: CASSYGGPNEKLFF